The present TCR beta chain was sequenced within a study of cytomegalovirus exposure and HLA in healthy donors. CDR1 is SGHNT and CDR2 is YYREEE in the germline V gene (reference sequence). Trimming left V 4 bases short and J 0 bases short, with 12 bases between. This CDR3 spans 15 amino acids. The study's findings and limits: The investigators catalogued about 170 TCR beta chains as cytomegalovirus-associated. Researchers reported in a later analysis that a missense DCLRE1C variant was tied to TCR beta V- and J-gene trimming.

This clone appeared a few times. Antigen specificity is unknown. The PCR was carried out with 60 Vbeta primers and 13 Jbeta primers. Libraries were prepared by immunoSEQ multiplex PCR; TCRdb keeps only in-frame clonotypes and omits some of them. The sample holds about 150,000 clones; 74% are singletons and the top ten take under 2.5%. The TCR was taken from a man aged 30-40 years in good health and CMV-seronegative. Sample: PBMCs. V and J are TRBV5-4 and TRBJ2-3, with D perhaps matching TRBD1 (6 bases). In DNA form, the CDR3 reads TGTGCCAGCAGCCCGGGCAGGGGTAGCACAGATACGCAGTATTTT. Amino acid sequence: CASSPGRGSTDTQYF.